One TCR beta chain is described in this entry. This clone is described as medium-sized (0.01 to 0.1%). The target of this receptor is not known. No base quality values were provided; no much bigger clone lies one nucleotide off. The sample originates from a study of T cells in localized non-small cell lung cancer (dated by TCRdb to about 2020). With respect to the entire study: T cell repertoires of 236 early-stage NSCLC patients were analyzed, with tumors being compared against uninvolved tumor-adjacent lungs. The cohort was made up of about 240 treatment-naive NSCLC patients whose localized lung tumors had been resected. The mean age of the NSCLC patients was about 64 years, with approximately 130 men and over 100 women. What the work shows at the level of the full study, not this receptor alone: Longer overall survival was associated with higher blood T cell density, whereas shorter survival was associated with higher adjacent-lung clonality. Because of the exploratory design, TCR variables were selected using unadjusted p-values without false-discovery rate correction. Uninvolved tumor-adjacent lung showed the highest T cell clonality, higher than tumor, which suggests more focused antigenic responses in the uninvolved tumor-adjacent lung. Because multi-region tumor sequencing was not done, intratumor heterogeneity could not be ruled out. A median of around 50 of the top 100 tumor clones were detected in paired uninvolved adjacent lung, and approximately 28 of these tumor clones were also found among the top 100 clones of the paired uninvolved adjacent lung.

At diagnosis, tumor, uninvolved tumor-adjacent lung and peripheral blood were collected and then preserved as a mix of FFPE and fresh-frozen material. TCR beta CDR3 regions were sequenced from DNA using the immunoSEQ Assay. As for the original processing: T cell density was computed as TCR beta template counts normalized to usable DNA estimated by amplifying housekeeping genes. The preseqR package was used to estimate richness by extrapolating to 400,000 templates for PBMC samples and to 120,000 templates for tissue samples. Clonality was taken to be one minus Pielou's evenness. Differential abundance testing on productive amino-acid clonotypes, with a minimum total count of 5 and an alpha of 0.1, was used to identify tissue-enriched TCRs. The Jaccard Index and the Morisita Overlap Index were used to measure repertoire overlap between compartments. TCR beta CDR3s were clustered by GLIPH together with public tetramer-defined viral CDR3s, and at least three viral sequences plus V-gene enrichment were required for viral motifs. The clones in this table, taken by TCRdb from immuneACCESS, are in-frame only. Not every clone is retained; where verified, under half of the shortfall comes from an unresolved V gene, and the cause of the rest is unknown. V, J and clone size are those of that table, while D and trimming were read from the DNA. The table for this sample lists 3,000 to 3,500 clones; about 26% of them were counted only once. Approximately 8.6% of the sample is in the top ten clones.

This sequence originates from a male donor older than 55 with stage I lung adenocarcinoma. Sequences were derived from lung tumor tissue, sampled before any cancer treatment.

This receptor carries the CDR3 CASSSGPHTDTQYF. The nucleotides are TGTGCCAGCAGCTCCGGACCCCACACAGATACGCAGTATTTT. The receptor chain draws on TRBV11-3 and TRBJ2-3; there is no confident call for the D gene. The cysteine opens and the phenylalanine closes a CDR3 of 14 amino acids. Here the CDR3 DNA is all that survives: 42 bases in frame from base 1. Based on the germline V gene, the CDR1 and CDR2 sequences are SGHNT and YENEEA. V is reduced by 4 bases and J by 2 bases, leaving a spacing of 10 bases between them.